This paragraph covers one T cell receptor beta chain sequence. In TCRdb, the RT-PCR reads were re-called with MiXCR into one record per CDR3 protein. This sample has roughly 630,000 distinct CDR3 sequences, with 12% to 15% found just once. These data are taken from a study of response to subunit inactivated influenza vaccine. Trimming removed 0 bases at V and 10 bases at J, with 7 bases between. The CDR3 is made up of 12 amino acids. The germline gives CDR1 SNHLY, CDR2 FYNNEI. The sequence came from a man aged 45-65 years who received an inactivated influenza vaccine. The input for sequencing was PBMCs from blood, taken roughly 15 days before vaccination. The genes are TRBV2 and TRBJ2-1; D may be TRBD1 or TRBD2 (5 bases each). The CDR3, as DNA: TGTGCCAGCAGTGAAGCGAGGGGCGAGCAGTTCTTC. Translated, it gives CASSEARGEQFF.